The rows below give T cell receptor beta chains drawn from one sample of a study of T cell responses to AZD1222 COVID-19 vaccine. TCRdb's table, derived via immunoSEQ multiplex PCR, lists solely in-frame clones and lacks some. The sample shows 60,000 to 65,000 clones, roughly 84% of them seen only once. Specimen: peripheral blood, collected on day 0 of AZD1222 vaccination. The receptors derive from an adult in good health. CDR3s include the opening cysteine and the closing phenylalanine or tryptophan. Each record gives: J gene, D gene, V gene, clone size, CDR3 protein, CDR3 DNA. D genes are given only for firm matches. For some rows the clone size is stated as once, few or many, or as a class when expanded; others skip it.

TRBJ2-3 - TRBV24-1 once CATSESVRLLPTDTQYF TGTGCCACCAGCGAGTCTGTCCGCTTACTTCCCACAGATACGCAGTATTTT
TRBJ2-5 TRBD2 TRBV19 once CASTSGTSGGPRGTQYF TGTGCCAGTACCTCCGGGACTAGCGGGGGGCCCAGGGGGACCCAGTACTTC
TRBJ1-1 TRBD1 TRBV29-1 - CSVPGTGNTEAFF TGCAGCGTTCCCGGGACAGGGAACACTGAAGCTTTCTTT
TRBJ2-7 - TRBV30 - CAWSNGVEQYF TGTGCCTGGAGTAACGGGGTCGAGCAGTACTTC
TRBJ2-3 TRBD2 TRBV6-4 - CASSERERGGADTQYF TGTGCCAGCAGTGAACGGGAGCGGGGGGGCGCAGATACGCAGTATTTT
TRBJ2-7 TRBD1 TRBV28 - CASSLLGQGLAYEQYF TGTGCCAGCAGTTTATTGGGACAGGGTCTCGCCTACGAGCAGTACTTC
TRBJ2-3 TRBD2 TRBV27 - CASSGRGTDTQYF TGTGCCAGCAGTGGGAGGGGCACAGATACGCAGTATTTT
TRBJ2-5 - TRBV2 - CASSAGNQETQYF TGTGCCAGCAGTGCGGGGAATCAAGAGACCCAGTACTTC
TRBJ2-5 TRBD1 TRBV27 - CASRTRQGQGTQYF TGTGCCAGCAGAACCCGACAGGGCCAAGGGACCCAGTACTTC
TRBJ2-1 - TRBV24-1 - CATSDPSYEQFF TGTGCCACCAGTGATCCAAGCTATGAGCAGTTCTTC
TRBJ2-1 - TRBV7-8 - CASSLVNIYNEQFF TGTGCCAGCAGCTTAGTTAACATATACAATGAGCAGTTCTTC
TRBJ1-1 TRBD1 TRBV5-1 - CASSLRQGRGTEAFF TGCGCCAGCAGCTTGAGACAGGGAAGGGGAACTGAAGCTTTCTTT
TRBJ1-2 - TRBV9 - CASSVGRGALGYGYTF TGTGCCAGCAGCGTAGGTCGGGGGGCGCTGGGCTATGGCTACACCTTC
TRBJ2-1 TRBD1 TRBV5-1 few CASSPGQGTYNEQFF TGCGCCAGCAGCCCGGGACAGGGGACATACAATGAGCAGTTCTTC
TRBJ1-1 - TRBV15 - CATSRAPLGNTEAFF TGTGCCACCAGCAGAGCCCCCTTGGGGAACACTGAAGCTTTCTTT
TRBJ1-3 TRBD1 TRBV19 - CASQQGMSSGNTIYF TGTGCCAGCCAACAGGGGATGAGCTCTGGAAACACCATATATTTT
TRBJ2-3 TRBD1 TRBV19 - CASSMAGTGDTQYF TGTGCCAGTAGTATGGCCGGGACAGGGGATACGCAGTATTTT
TRBJ2-7 - TRBV18 few CASSLRAEGPVYEQYF TGTGCCAGCTCACTTCGGGCTGAGGGGCCCGTTTACGAGCAGTACTTC
TRBJ2-3 - TRBV18 - CASSLNGPFSVTDTQYF TGTGCCAGCTCACTCAACGGACCTTTCTCCGTCACAGATACGCAGTATTTT
TRBJ2-7 - TRBV5-8 - CASSAPYEQYF TGTGCCAGCAGCGCCCCCTACGAGCAGTACTTC